Following are 16 T cell receptor beta chains from one sample sequenced in a study of Ad26.COV2.S vaccination and SARS-CoV-2 variants (TCRdb year 2021). Sample treatment or condition, as interpreted from the label and publication: 15 to 20 received Ad26.COV2.S at low or high dose, single or two shots; about 5 received placebo; per-sample allocation not given. Repertoires of vaccine and placebo recipients were sequenced from samples collected on day 63 after the first injection. Library method: the immunoSEQ multiplex PCR assay. Imported from immuneACCESS, the table was reduced by TCRdb to in-frame sequences with V and J called. These copies leave out some clones; in studies compared against another copy, an unresolved V gene accounts for under half, and the cause of the remainder is not known. The sample contains about 680,000 clones, 89% of them found a single time. The top ten hold about 1.5% of the sample.

Material: peripheral blood, obtained in a trial of Ad26.COV2.S vaccine versus placebo. All receptors derive from a person aged 18 to 59 who received the Ad26.COV2.S COVID-19 vaccine or a placebo.

The chain is built from TRBV7-3 and TRBJ2-2; 9 bases map to TRBD2. The CDR3 has 17 residues. V was pared by 1 base and J by 1 base, with 4 bases of the junction left unmatched. CDR1 and CDR2 (germline): SGHTA, FQGTGA. The CDR3 DNA sequence: TGTGCCAGCAGCTTAAAAGCGGGGGGACAGAACACCGGGGAGCTGTTTTTT. Translation gives CASSLKAGGQNTGELFF.

As for this clone: Additional DNA sequences in this sample encode the identical CDR3. CDR3 DNA: TGTGCCAGCAGTTACAGGATGAACACTGAAGCTTTCTTT. Translation: CASSYRMNTEAFF. This chain uses TRBV6-5 with TRBJ1-1; D not certain. The CDR3 spans 13 residues. The V end was cut by 2 bases, the J end by 0 bases, with 4 bases between. Germline values: CDR1 MNHEY, CDR2 SVGAGI.

The V call is TRBV6-2 or TRBV6-3, the J call TRBJ1-5, with a tentative D call TRBD1 (6 bases). Trimming cost V 5 bases and J 6 bases, with 14 bases left between them. Germline CDR1 MNHEY, CDR2 SVGEGT. The CDR3 is 14 residues long. This CDR3 reads CASSRDNGGQPQHF. In DNA form, the CDR3 reads TGTGCCAGCAGTCGGGACAATGGGGGTCAGCCCCAGCATTTT.

For the CDR3, the DNA is TGTGCCAGCAGCCCCAGGACCTCCCGAGAGACCCAGTACTTC. It yields the protein CASSPRTSRETQYF. The J gene is TRBJ2-5, the V gene TRBV13, with D hard to call. The CDR3 has 14 residues. The ends were cut back, 5 bases at V and 4 bases at J, with 14 bases in the middle. From germline, CDR1 is PRHDT and CDR2 FYEKMQ (reference sequence).

The chain has TRBV7-2 and TRBJ2-7; D is tentatively TRBD1 or TRBD2 (5 bases each). The CDR3 has 14 amino acids. Germline loops: CDR1 SGHTA, CDR2 FQGNSA. The germline V and J ends were trimmed by 3 bases and 2 bases, with 11 bases remaining between them. Here the CDR3 reads CASSLTGPAYEQYF. CDR3 in DNA: TGTGCCAGCAGCTTGACGGGGCCCGCCTACGAGCAGTACTTC.

Of note for this clone: The same CDR3 is also encoded by other DNA sequences in this sample. This chain connects TRBV19 to TRBJ2-5; D is uncertain. CDR1 and CDR2 from the germline V gene are LNHDA and SQIVND (reference sequence). This CDR3 spans 13 amino acids. The V end lost 3 bases, the J end lost 3 bases, and 8 bases lay between the germline ends. The CDR3 bases are TGTGCCAGTAGTATTGATGGCGAAGAGACCCAGTACTTC. Translating it yields CASSIDGEETQYF.

J is TRBJ2-5 and V is TRBV18, with D perhaps TRBD2 (5 bases). This CDR3 region has 14 residues. Looked up from germline, CDR1 is KGHSH and CDR2 is LQKENI. The germline V and J ends were trimmed by 5 bases and 5 bases, with 15 bases remaining between them. The CDR3, as DNA: TGTGCCAGCTCAGCGCCTGAGGGCCGGGAGACCCAGTACTTC. This translates into CASSAPEGRETQYF.

CDR3 loop: CAIRGGDGNTIYF. The CDR3 DNA reads as TGTGCCATCAGAGGGGGGGACGGAAACACCATATATTTT. V usage is TRBV10-3 and J usage is TRBJ1-3; tentatively, D is TRBD1 (6 bases). Looked up from germline, CDR1 is ENHRY and CDR2 is SYGVKD. The CDR3 totals 13 residues. V was cut by 6 bases and J by 4 bases, with 10 bases left in between.

CDR3 sequence: CASSLSSADEAFF. The CDR3 bases are TGTGCCAGCAGCTTGTCCTCAGCAGACGAAGCTTTCTTT. The chain uses TRBV5-4 and TRBJ1-1; no firm D call. Germline V CDR1 and CDR2: SGHNT, YYREEE (reference sequence). CDR3 length equals 13 residues. Deletions cut 1 base from V and 8 bases from J, with 12 bases between.

This chain connects TRBV15 to TRBJ1-4, with D possibly TRBD1 on 6 matching bases. CDR1 and CDR2 from the germline V gene are LNHNV and YYDKDF (reference sequence). V gave up 0 bases and J gave up 7 bases, with 18 bases separating them. The CDR3 loop spans 17 amino acids. The CDR3 here is CATSRDHSRGGGEKLFF. For the CDR3, the DNA is TGTGCCACCAGCAGAGATCATAGCAGGGGAGGGGGTGAAAAACTGTTTTTT.

This chain joins TRBV5-4 and TRBJ1-1; 10 bases agree with TRBD1. The CDR3 consists of 17 residues. Germline CDR1 and CDR2: SGHNT and YYREEE (reference sequence). V was clipped by 4 bases and J by 1 base; unmatched bases: 10. The CDR3: CASSRRGQGIKNTEAFF. The CDR3 DNA reads TGTGCCAGCAGCCGAAGGGGACAGGGGATTAAGAACACTGAAGCTTTCTTT.

The CDR3 region has the DNA TGTGCCTGGAGTGTCTCAGTAGACTATGGCTACACCTTC. It yields the protein CAWSVSVDYGYTF. V and J are TRBV30 and TRBJ1-2, with D unresolved. The V gene lost 0 bases and the J gene lost 3 bases, with 8 bases spanning the gap. Germline values: CDR1 GTSNPN, CDR2 SVGIG (reference sequence). The CDR3 sequence is 13 residues long.

The chain links TRBV7-9 to TRBJ1-1, with TRBD1 identical over 10 bases. J lost 4 bases, V lost 5 bases, and 13 bases had no gene match. Per germline, CDR1 SEHNR and CDR2 FQNEAQ (reference sequence). This CDR3 is 17 amino acids long. Here the CDR3 reads CASSPGTGEGWGTEAFF. Written as DNA, the CDR3 is TGTGCCAGCAGCCCCGGGACAGGGGAGGGATGGGGCACTGAAGCTTTCTTT.

The CDR3 region is CASGSDREETQYF. CDR3 DNA sequence: TGTGCTAGTGGTTCGGACAGGGAAGAGACCCAGTACTTC. The chain combines TRBV12-5 with TRBJ2-5, with 8 positions matching TRBD1. CDR1 is LGHNT, CDR2 FRNRAP, per germline. The CDR3 contains 13 residues. The ends lost 4 bases at V and 3 bases at J; junction bases unmatched: 1.

J is TRBJ2-1 and V is TRBV30, with TRBD2 matching over 13 bases. V lost 1 base and J lost 1; bases outside the gene matches: 7. Germline CDR1 GTSNPN, CDR2 SVGIG (reference sequence). CDR3 size: 18 residues. CDR3 protein: CAWSDIRTSGGSYNEQFF. CDR3 bases: TGTGCCTGGAGTGACATCCGGACTAGCGGGGGATCCTACAATGAGCAGTTCTTC. Combining the CDR3 with reference TRBV30 and TRBJ2-1 gives the whole variable domain SQTIHQWPATLVQPVGSPLSLECTVEGTSNPNLYWYRQAAGRGLQLLFYSVGIGQISSEVPQNLSASRPQDRQFILSSKKLLLSDSGFYLCAWSDIRTSGGSYNEQFFGPGTRLTVL.

The chain joins TRBV28 to TRBJ2-1, with TRBD1 as a possible D gene (5 bases). CDR3 size: 14 residues. Deletions cut 3 bases from V and 7 bases from J, with 13 bases between. In germline, CDR1 is MDHEN, CDR2 SYDVKM. CDR3 nucleotide sequence: TGTGCCAGCAGTTTGACGGGTAGGGGAAATGAGCAGTTCTTC. Its protein is CASSLTGRGNEQFF.